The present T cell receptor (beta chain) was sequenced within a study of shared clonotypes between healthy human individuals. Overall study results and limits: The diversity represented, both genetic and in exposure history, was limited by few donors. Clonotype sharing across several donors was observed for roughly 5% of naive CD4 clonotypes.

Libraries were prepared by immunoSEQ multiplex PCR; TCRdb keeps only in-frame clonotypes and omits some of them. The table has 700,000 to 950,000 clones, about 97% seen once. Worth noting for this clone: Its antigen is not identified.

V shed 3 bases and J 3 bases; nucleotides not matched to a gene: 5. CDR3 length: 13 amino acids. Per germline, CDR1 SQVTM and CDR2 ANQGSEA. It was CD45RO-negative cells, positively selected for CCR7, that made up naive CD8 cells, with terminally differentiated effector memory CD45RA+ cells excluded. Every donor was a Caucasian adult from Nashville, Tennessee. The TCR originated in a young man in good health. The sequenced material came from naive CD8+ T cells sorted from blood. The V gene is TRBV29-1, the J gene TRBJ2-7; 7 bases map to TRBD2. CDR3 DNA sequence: TGCAGCGTTGATGCGGGAGAGAACTACGAGCAGTACTTC. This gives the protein CSVDAGENYEQYF.